Listed below are T cell receptor beta chains from one sample, sequenced in a study of blood T cell repertoires in COVID-19. TCRdb's table, derived via immunoSEQ multiplex PCR, lists solely in-frame clones and lacks some. The repertoire has around 250,000 clones, about 80% of them found once; the top ten carry around 3.5%. Source material: PBMCs or T cells enriched from blood (not recorded which). The receptors originated from a man aged 45 to 65 who had recovered from COVID-19. Both conserved end residues are part of each CDR3. A D gene is named only where the DNA matches it firmly. Size values are once, few and many counts, or a class for expanded clones, and some rows have none.

CDR3 protein,CDR3 DNA,J gene,D gene,V gene,clone size
CASSLTSGGGDEQFF,TGTGCCAGCAGCCTGACTAGCGGAGGAGGGGATGAGCAGTTCTTC,TRBJ2-1,TRBD2,TRBV5-4,.
CASNPSGSSYNEQFF,TGTGCCAGCAACCCTAGCGGGAGCTCCTACAATGAGCAGTTCTTC,TRBJ2-1,TRBD2,TRBV5-5,.
CPSRVRYNEQFF,TGCCCGTCCCGGGTCCGATACAATGAGCAGTTCTTC,TRBJ2-1,.,TRBV5-4,.
CAISESRARDYEQYF,TGTGCCATCAGTGAGTCCAGGGCTAGGGACTACGAGCAGTACTTC,TRBJ2-7,.,TRBV10-3,.
CASSTTSVGETQYF,TGTGCCAGCTCAACGACTAGCGTTGGGGAGACCCAGTACTTC,TRBJ2-5,TRBD2,TRBV18,.
CASSQEVLGYTF,TGTGCCAGCAGTCAGGAAGTCCTTGGCTACACCTTC,TRBJ1-2,.,TRBV28,.
CASSRDRGLNTQYF,TGTGCCAGCAGTCGCGACAGGGGGTTGAATACGCAGTATTTT,TRBJ2-3,TRBD1,TRBV7-8,.
CASSPGDRVSYEQYF,TGTGCCAGCAGCCCCGGGGACAGGGTGTCCTACGAGCAGTACTTC,TRBJ2-7,TRBD1,TRBV11-1,.
CASSESRGRFTDTQYF,TGCGCCAGCAGTGAGTCCAGGGGGCGATTCACAGATACGCAGTATTTT,TRBJ2-3,TRBD1,TRBV10-1,.
CASSPLGGVNSPLHF,TGTGCCAGTAGTCCACTAGGGGGCGTAAATTCACCCCTCCACTTT,TRBJ1-6,TRBD1,TRBV19,.
CASSITGTMSNQPQHF,TGTGCCAGTAGTATCACCGGGACAATGAGCAATCAGCCCCAGCATTTT,TRBJ1-5,.,TRBV19,.
CAISRDRGPYEQYF,TGTGCCATCAGTCGGGACAGGGGGCCCTACGAGCAGTACTTC,TRBJ2-7,TRBD1,TRBV10-3,.
CSVGDSLDYNEQFF,TGCAGCGTTGGAGACTCATTAGACTACAATGAGCAGTTCTTC,TRBJ2-1,.,TRBV29-1,few
CASSEGPGSYGYTF,TGTGCCAGCAGTGAAGGCCCAGGGTCCTATGGCTACACCTTC,TRBJ1-2,.,TRBV6-1,.
CASSNPRGWQETQYF,TGTGCCAGCAGCAACCCAAGGGGGTGGCAGGAGACCCAGTACTTC,TRBJ2-5,.,TRBV11-2,.
CASKGRPGQGLETQYF,TGTGCCAGTAAGGGCCGTCCGGGACAGGGCTTGGAGACCCAGTACTTC,TRBJ2-5,TRBD1,TRBV19,.
CASSIRQGASYEQYF,TGTGCCAGCAGTATCCGACAGGGGGCATCCTACGAGCAGTACTTC,TRBJ2-7,TRBD1,TRBV6-5,.
CASSAAGLENYEQYF,TGCGCCAGCAGCGCGGCGGGACTCGAGAATTACGAGCAGTACTTC,TRBJ2-7,.,TRBV4-1,.
CASSMTSGGAETQYF,TGTGCCAGCAGCATGACTAGCGGGGGGGCAGAGACCCAGTACTTC,TRBJ2-5,TRBD2,TRBV7-2,.
CASSGGQTTGANVLTF,TGTGCCAGCAGTGGGGGACAGACTACTGGGGCCAACGTCCTGACTTTC,TRBJ2-6,TRBD1,TRBV6-1,.
CASREGRTEAFF,TGCGCCAGCAGAGAGGGTCGCACTGAAGCTTTCTTT,TRBJ1-1,.,TRBV5-1,few
CASSQDEGQSEQYF,TGTGCCAGCAGCCAAGATGAGGGACAGAGCGAGCAGTACTTC,TRBJ2-7,TRBD1,TRBV3-1/TRBV3-2,.
CASSSGLGYNEQFF,TGTGCCAGCAGTTCGGGACTAGGCTACAATGAGCAGTTCTTC,TRBJ2-1,TRBD2,TRBV27,.
CASSLRGPGPYEQYF,TGTGCCAGCAGCCTCAGGGGGCCGGGCCCCTACGAGCAGTACTTC,TRBJ2-7,TRBD1,TRBV13,.
CASSQPGANTGELFF,TGCGCCAGCAGCCAACCTGGAGCGAACACCGGGGAGCTGTTTTTT,TRBJ2-2,.,TRBV4-1,.
CASSLSNRAGEQFF,TGTGCCAGCAGTTTATCGAACAGGGCGGGTGAGCAGTTCTTC,TRBJ2-1,.,TRBV28,.
CSAPGGHGPRGSNEQFF,TGCAGCGCCCCCGGGGGTCACGGCCCGAGGGGTTCGAATGAGCAGTTCTTC,TRBJ2-1,.,TRBV29-1,.
CATSDPAAGRNYGYTF,TGTGCCACCAGTGATCCGGCCGCGGGACGGAATTATGGCTACACCTTC,TRBJ1-2,.,TRBV24-1,.
CASSVVPMSDEQYF,TGTGCCAGCAGCGTTGTCCCTATGAGCGACGAGCAGTACTTC,TRBJ2-7,.,TRBV9,few
CASSRGEKLFF,TGTGCCAGCAGCAGGGGGGAAAAACTGTTTTTT,TRBJ1-4,TRBD1,TRBV12-3/TRBV12-4,.
CASSLAFGTALTDTQYF,TGTGCCAGCAGCTTAGCATTTGGGACAGCTCTAACAGATACGCAGTATTTT,TRBJ2-3,TRBD1,TRBV11-3,.
CASSGDGRASYNEQFF,TGTGCCAGCAGTGGCGACGGGAGGGCCTCCTACAATGAGCAGTTCTTC,TRBJ2-1,TRBD2,TRBV28,.
CASSLRLGLAGPSNTGELFF,TGTGCCAGCAGCCTACGCCTTGGACTAGCGGGGCCCTCGAACACCGGGGAGCTGTTTTTT,TRBJ2-2,TRBD2,TRBV14,.
CASSPGQANTGELFF,TGTGCCAGCAGTCCGGGACAGGCGAACACCGGGGAGCTGTTTTTT,TRBJ2-2,TRBD1,TRBV28,.
CASSWDSRDSPLHF,TGCGCCAGCAGCTGGGACAGTAGAGATTCACCCCTCCACTTT,TRBJ1-6,TRBD1,TRBV5-1,.
CASRRTAANTGELFF,TGCGCCAGCAGGAGGACAGCCGCGAACACCGGGGAGCTGTTTTTT,TRBJ2-2,.,TRBV5-1,.
CASSLEGGNTIYF,TGTGCCAGCAGCCTCGAGGGTGGAAACACCATATATTTT,TRBJ1-3,.,TRBV7-9,.
CASGRSSGGSTDTQYF,TGCGCCAGCGGGCGTTCTAGCGGGGGGAGCACAGATACGCAGTATTTT,TRBJ2-3,TRBD2,TRBV5-1,.
CAVNGGPYEQYF,TGTGCCGTAAACGGGGGACCCTACGAGCAGTACTTC,TRBJ2-7,.,TRBV27,.
CASSPPGRGHGYTF,TGTGCCAGCAGCCCTCCTGGGAGGGGCCATGGCTACACCTTC,TRBJ1-2,.,TRBV7-2,.
CASSLGSRHNQPQHF,TGTGCCAGCAGCTTGGGGTCCAGGCACAATCAGCCCCAGCATTTT,TRBJ1-5,.,TRBV5-5,.
CATSDRAGDGYTF,TGTGCCACCAGTGACAGGGCGGGCGATGGCTACACCTTC,TRBJ1-2,TRBD1,TRBV6-2/TRBV6-3,.
CASSSGQGRDEKLFF,TGTGCCAGCAGCTCCGGACAGGGACGCGACGAAAAACTGTTTTTT,TRBJ1-4,TRBD1,TRBV7-2,.
CASSLAPGTGEKLFF,TGTGCCAGCAGCTTGGCTCCAGGAACGGGGGAAAAACTGTTTTTT,TRBJ1-4,.,TRBV5-4,.
CASSLSRQYLRGYTF,TGTGCCAGCAGTTTATCGAGACAGTACCTACGAGGCTACACCTTC,TRBJ1-2,.,TRBV27,.
CASSLPGAYEQFF,TGCGCCAGCAGCTTGCCGGGAGCTTATGAGCAGTTCTTC,TRBJ2-1,.,TRBV5-1,.
CASSSRLGGTDTQYF,TGTGCCAGCAGCTCACGACTAGGTGGGACAGATACGCAGTATTTT,TRBJ2-3,.,TRBV7-2,once
CASSPRDFREGTEAFF,TGTGCCAGCTCACCACGGGACTTTCGAGAGGGGACTGAAGCTTTCTTT,TRBJ1-1,.,TRBV18,.
CASKDSAPDTQYF,TGCGCCAGCAAAGACAGCGCGCCAGATACGCAGTATTTT,TRBJ2-3,.,TRBV10-2,.
CASSLGDRGRNTEAFF,TGCGCCAGCAGCTTGGGGGACAGGGGGCGCAACACTGAAGCTTTCTTT,TRBJ1-1,TRBD1,TRBV5-1,.
CASSRTLNSNQPQHF,TGTGCCAGCAGCCGGACACTTAATAGCAATCAGCCCCAGCATTTT,TRBJ1-5,.,TRBV6-5,few
CASSPQSGGNNEKLFF,TGTGCCAGCTCACCACAATCAGGGGGTAATAATGAAAAACTGTTTTTT,TRBJ1-4,TRBD1,TRBV18,.
CASSLGQVATQYF,TGTGCCAGCAGCTTGGGCCAGGTCGCGACCCAGTACTTC,TRBJ2-5,.,TRBV5-6,.